This T cell receptor (beta chain) was recorded in a study of glioma-infiltrating T cells. Findings of the study overall: Above-expected tissue-blood divergence occurred in all gliomas, most in low-grade ones. Only very few CDR3 sequences appeared in both tissue and blood.

The iRepertoire nested amplicon-rescue multiplex PCR amplified TCR alpha and beta CDR3s from RNA. TCRdb passed the multiplex PCR reads through MiXCR, listing each CDR3 protein once. This table holds some 120,000 distinct CDR3 sequences, less than 30% found once. CDR3 length equals 15 residues. V gave up 0 bases and J gave up 5 bases, with 13 bases separating them. The germline gives CDR1 MGHRA, CDR2 YSYEKL. This clonotype was seen at least ten times. Its target is not known. The material sequenced was glioma tissue, nonneoplastic brain tissue, or PBMCs (not recorded which). The chain combines TRBV4-1 with TRBJ2-5; D not certain. The TCR sequence derives from a human donor with low-grade glioma or glioblastoma, undergoing nonglioma brain surgery, or in good health (not recorded which). In nucleotides, the CDR3 is TGCGCCAGCAGCCAAGAACCGTCCCTTGGTGAGACCCAGTACTTC. Its protein product is CASSQEPSLGETQYF.